Shown below are 14 T cell receptor beta chains from a single sample sequenced in a study of T-cell memory formation after mild COVID-19. TCRdb reprocessed the 5' RACE reads via MiXCR and lists one record per CDR3 protein. The data hold just over 50,000 distinct CDR3 sequences, with 9.3% observed a single time. The source material was PBMCs or a T cell subset sorted from them (not recorded which). These receptors came from an adult woman who had mild COVID-19 (a few samples of this study predate the infection). Cell type and time point are not known.

This clonotype was detected ten times or more. J is TRBJ2-1 and V is TRBV7-9, with 7 bases aligning to TRBD2. This CDR3 has 15 residues. Germline V gives CDR1 SEHNR, CDR2 FQNEAQ (reference sequence). The ends lost 1 base at V and 2 bases at J; junction bases unmatched: 2. In DNA form, the CDR3 reads TGTGCCAGCAGCTTAGGGGGACTAACCTACAATGAGCAGTTCTTC. The encoded protein is CASSLGGLTYNEQFF.

This clonotype has just a few counts. The chain carries TRBV9 and TRBJ2-5; D perhaps matches TRBD2 (6 bases). The V gene's germline CDR1 is SGDLS and CDR2 YYNGEE. The CDR3 is 15 amino acids. V lost 4 bases, J lost 5 bases, and 18 bases lay in between. The chain's CDR3 is CASSPTRGRGETQYF. As DNA, the CDR3 is TGTGCCAGCAGCCCGACAAGGGGACGGGGGGAGACCCAGTACTTC.

This clonotype was seen a handful of times. This chain links TRBV20-1 with TRBJ1-1, with D perhaps matching TRBD1 (5 bases). V lost 1 base and J 4 bases, leaving 13 bases between the germline ends. Germline-derived CDR1 and CDR2 are DFQATT and SNEGSKA (reference sequence). The CDR3 runs to 14 residues. CDR3 in amino acids: CSARVRGVATEAFF. DNA for the CDR3: TGCAGTGCTAGAGTGAGAGGGGTGGCCACTGAAGCTTTCTTT.

This clonotype was picked up a small number of times. This chain joins TRBV20-1 and TRBJ1-1; perhaps TRBD1 as D (5 bases). This CDR3 contains 15 residues. In germline, CDR1 is DFQATT, CDR2 SNEGSKA (reference sequence). V was clipped by 4 bases and J by 2 bases, with 17 bases between them. CDR3 bases: TGCAGTGCTATTAAAGGAGGTACAGGAAACACTGAAGCTTTCTTT. Its protein is CSAIKGGTGNTEAFF.

The chain combines TRBV7-9 with TRBJ1-1; 8 positions agree with TRBD1. The CDR3 runs to 16 residues. The germline CDR1 and CDR2 sequences are SEHNR and FQNEAQ (reference sequence). V lost 1 base and J lost 7; bases outside the gene matches: 11. The CDR3 loop reads CASSLDPGRGRGEAFF. The CDR3 DNA is TGTGCCAGCAGCTTAGATCCTGGCAGGGGGCGAGGTGAAGCTTTCTTT. Full variable domain (rest looked up from reference TRBV7-9 and TRBJ1-1): DTGVSQNPRHKITKRGQNVTFRCDPISEHNRLYWYRQTLGQGPEFLTYFQNEAQLEKSRLLSDRFSAERPKGSFSTLEIQRTEQGDSAMYLCASSLDPGRGRGEAFFGQGTRLTVV.

The chain is built from TRBV20-1 and TRBJ2-1; D unresolved. Looked up from germline, CDR1 is DFQATT and CDR2 is SNEGSKA (reference sequence). The CDR3 spans 16 residues. Trimming took off 3 bases at V and 7 bases at J, with 22 bases between the two ends. The CDR3 reads CSARKAHLDLRNEQFF. The CDR3 nucleotides read TGCAGTGCTAGGAAGGCCCATTTAGATCTGAGGAATGAGCAGTTCTTC.

V and J are TRBV3-1 and TRBJ2-3; TRBD2 matches at 14 bases. Germline-derived CDR1 and CDR2 are LGHDT and YNNKEL (reference sequence). CDR3 length equals 19 residues. V lost 5 bases to trimming and J lost 1 base; unmatched junction nucleotides: 11. For the CDR3, the DNA is TGTGCCAGCAGCTCCATCGGACTAGCGGGGGGCCGGGGCACAGATACGCAGTATTTT. Residues: CASSSIGLAGGRGTDTQYF.

The sample holds a few counts of this clonotype. The genes are TRBV9 and TRBJ2-4, with a tentative D call TRBD2 (6 bases). The length of the CDR3 is 14 residues. Between the trimmed V and J ends, which lost 4 bases and 9 bases, there was a span of 17 bases. Germline V CDR1 and CDR2: SGDLS, YYNGEE. The CDR3 protein is CASSPSSAGGIQYF. The CDR3 nucleotides are TGTGCCAGCAGCCCCTCTAGCGCCGGAGGCATTCAGTACTTC. The full variable domain, with the rest looked up from reference TRBV9 and TRBJ2-4, is DSGVTQTPKHLITATGQRVTLRCSPRSGDLSVYWYQQSLDQGLQFLIQYYNGEERAKGNILERFSAQQFPDLHSELNLSSLELGDSALYFCASSPSSAGGIQYFGAGTRLSVL.

This clonotype was recorded at least ten times. This chain connects TRBV9 to TRBJ2-3, with unresolved D. V was clipped by 4 bases and J by 0 bases, with 12 bases between them. Germline CDR1 SGDLS, CDR2 YYNGEE. CDR3 size: 15 residues. The CDR3 region is CASSYSSFSTDTQYF. DNA for the CDR3: TGTGCCAGCAGCTACAGCAGTTTTAGCACAGATACGCAGTATTTT.

This clonotype was seen many times. The rearrangement uses TRBV7-6 and TRBJ2-1; no reliable D call. Germline-derived CDR1 and CDR2 are SGHVS and FNYEAQ. The CDR3 totals 12 residues. The V gene lost 3 bases and the J gene lost 8 bases, with 8 bases spanning the gap. In nucleotides, the CDR3 is TGTGCCAGCAGCTTTTTGAATCATGAGCAGTTCTTC. Translation: CASSFLNHEQFF.

The gene calls are TRBV14 and TRBJ2-1; 7 positions agree with TRBD1. CDR3 size: 14 residues. The germline gives CDR1 SGHDN, CDR2 FVKESK. V gave up 1 base and J gave up 6 bases; unmatched junction bases: 3. The CDR3 protein is CASSQGQGVNEQFF. The CDR3 bases are TGTGCCAGCAGCCAAGGACAGGGTGTCAATGAGCAGTTCTTC.

A few counts support this clonotype. The chain uses TRBV11-3 and TRBJ2-5; D possibly uses TRBD1 or TRBD2 (5 bases each). Trimming left V 6 bases short and J 3 bases short, with 17 bases between. Per the germline V gene, CDR1 is SGHNT and CDR2 is YENEEA. This CDR3 has 15 residues. Here the CDR3 reads CASRNAGTQKETQYF. The DNA for the CDR3 is TGTGCCAGCAGAAACGCCGGGACCCAGAAAGAGACCCAGTACTTC.

This clonotype appeared a few times. This chain connects TRBV3-1 to TRBJ2-5; unclear D gene. V was trimmed by 7 bases and J by 3 bases, leaving 9 bases between them. Germline V CDR1 and CDR2: LGHDT, YNNKEL (reference sequence). This CDR3 comprises 12 residues. The CDR3 region has the DNA TGTGCCAGCAATAAGGGCGAAGAGACCCAGTACTTC. Encoded protein: CASNKGEETQYF.

This clonotype was seen a few times. The rearrangement links TRBV18 to TRBJ1-5; D not certain. CDR3 size: 13 residues. Germline V gives CDR1 KGHSH, CDR2 LQKENI. The V and J ends lost 3 bases and 4 bases respectively, with 7 bases between them. CDR3 sequence: CASSPSRNQPQHF. CDR3 DNA: TGTGCCAGCTCACCTAGCAGGAATCAGCCCCAGCATTTT.